The rows below give T cell receptor beta chains drawn from one sample of a study of T cell changes during pregnancy in multiple sclerosis. Clones were read by immunoSEQ multiplex PCR, and TCRdb kept only the in-frame ones, dropping some. The data hold tens of thousands of clones, with about 85% observed a single time. The sample in question was peripheral blood, obtained before pregnancy. The origin of the receptors is a female donor with multiple sclerosis, enrolled in a pregnancy study. CDR3s include the opening cysteine and the closing phenylalanine or tryptophan. D genes are given only for firm matches. Rows give clone size only sometimes, using once, few, many, or a class for an expanded clone.

TRBD2 TRBJ2-1 . TRBV2 TGTGCCAGCACTCCTAGCGGGGGGGCCGGGAATGAGCAGTTCTTC CASTPSGGAGNEQFF
. TRBJ2-1 . TRBV27 TGTGCCAGCAGTTTATCAGGGGGGGACTACAATGAGCAGTTCTTC CASSLSGGDYNEQFF
TRBD1 TRBJ2-3 . TRBV11-2 TGTGCCAGCAGCCTTTGGGACAGAGGCACAGATACGCAGTATTTT CASSLWDRGTDTQYF
. TRBJ2-1 . TRBV9 TGTGCCAGCAGCGTAGGAGGGGGCGGGATCAGGGAGCAGTTCTTC CASSVGGGGIREQFF
TRBD2 TRBJ2-3 . TRBV5-1 TGCGCCAGCAGCCACGACTATCTAGCGGGCACAGATACGCAGTATTTT CASSHDYLAGTDTQYF
. TRBJ2-5 . TRBV30 TGTGCCTGGACAGTGCAAGAGACCCAGTACTTC CAWTVQETQYF
TRBD1 TRBJ2-7 many TRBV6-5 TGTGCCACCTTGGGACAGGGCCACGAGCAGTACTTC CATLGQGHEQYF
TRBD1 TRBJ1-4 once TRBV29-1 TGCAGCGTTGGACAGGGGGCTGGAAAACTGTTTTTT CSVGQGAGKLFF
. TRBJ1-1 . TRBV29-1 TGCAGCGTACGCCCACAGGGTGCGGGCACTGAAGCTTTCTTT CSVRPQGAGTEAFF
TRBD1 TRBJ2-1 . TRBV7-3 TGTGCCAGCAGCCGAGACAGGGACAATGAGCAGTTCTTC CASSRDRDNEQFF
TRBD1 TRBJ1-1 . TRBV12-5 TGTGCTAGTGGTTTGGCCCTCAGGGCCACAGGGGGGAGGAACACTGAAGCTTTCTTT CASGLALRATGGRNTEAFF
TRBD1 TRBJ1-1 . TRBV2 TGTGCCAGCAGATCCCACCCAGGACAGGACCTCAACACTGAAGCTTTCTTT CASRSHPGQDLNTEAFF
. TRBJ1-1 . TRBV30 TGTGCCTGGAGTGTCTCAGGCGAAGAAGCTTTCTTT CAWSVSGEEAFF
TRBD1 TRBJ2-1 . TRBV6-6 TGTGCCAGCAGGATGTCCGGGACAGGGAGACACAATGAGCAGTTCTTC CASRMSGTGRHNEQFF
TRBD1 TRBJ2-1 . TRBV9 TGTGCCAGCAGCCCGCGGACAGGGAAGAATGAGCAGTTCTTC CASSPRTGKNEQFF
TRBD1 TRBJ1-1 . TRBV7-3 TGTGCCAGCAGCCCCGGGACAGGGGGGTACACTGAAGCTTTCTTT CASSPGTGGYTEAFF
TRBD1 TRBJ2-2 . TRBV7-3 TGTGCCAGCAGCTCAATTGCCGACAGGGCACTCACCGGGGAGCTGTTTTTT CASSSIADRALTGELFF
. TRBJ2-5 . TRBV18 TGTGCCAGCTCAACGGCTAGTGGAGAGACCCAGTACTTC CASSTASGETQYF
. TRBJ2-2 . TRBV7-3 TGTGCCAGCAGCGGGGAGGCCCTAGGCGGGGAGCTGTTTTTT CASSGEALGGELFF
. TRBJ1-5 . TRBV6-5 TGTGCCAGCAGCCCCGGGGGACATCAGCCCCAGCATTTT CASSPGGHQPQHF
TRBD1 TRBJ2-5 . TRBV2 TGTGCCAGCAGTGAATGGACAGGGTCGGAGACCCAGTACTTC CASSEWTGSETQYF
TRBD2 TRBJ2-1 . TRBV5-1 TGCGCCAGCAGCTTAACGGGGGGGTCCTACAATGAGCAGTTCTTC CASSLTGGSYNEQFF
TRBD1 TRBJ1-2 . TRBV2 TGTGCCAGCGAAGACAGGGGGCGGAATGGCTACACCTTC CASEDRGRNGYTF